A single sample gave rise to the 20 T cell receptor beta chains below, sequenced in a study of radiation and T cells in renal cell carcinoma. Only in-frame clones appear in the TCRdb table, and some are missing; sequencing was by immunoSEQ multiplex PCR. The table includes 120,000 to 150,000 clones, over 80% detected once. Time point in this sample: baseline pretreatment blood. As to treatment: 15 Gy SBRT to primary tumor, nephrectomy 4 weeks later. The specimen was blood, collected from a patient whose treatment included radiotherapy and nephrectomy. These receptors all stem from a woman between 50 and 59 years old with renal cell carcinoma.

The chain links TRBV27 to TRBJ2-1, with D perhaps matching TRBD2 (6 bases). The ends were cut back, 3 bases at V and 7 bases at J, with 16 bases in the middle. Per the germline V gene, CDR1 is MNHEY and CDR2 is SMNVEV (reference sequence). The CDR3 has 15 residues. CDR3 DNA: TGTGCCAGCAGTTTGAATCTAGCCGGAGGGAATGAGCAGTTCTTC. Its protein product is CASSLNLAGGNEQFF.

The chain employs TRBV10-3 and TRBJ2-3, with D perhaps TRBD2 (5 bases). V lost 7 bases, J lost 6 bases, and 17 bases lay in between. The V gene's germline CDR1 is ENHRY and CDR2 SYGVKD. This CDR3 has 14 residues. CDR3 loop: CAITTSKVGDTQYF. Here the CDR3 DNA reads TGTGCCATCACCACTAGTAAGGTCGGCGATACGCAGTATTTT.

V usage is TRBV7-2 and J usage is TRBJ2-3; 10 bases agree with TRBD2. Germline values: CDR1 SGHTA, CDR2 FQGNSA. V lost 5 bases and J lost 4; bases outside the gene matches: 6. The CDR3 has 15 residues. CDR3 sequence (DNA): TGTGCCAGCAGCCCCTCTAGCGGGAGCCCAGATACGCAGTATTTT. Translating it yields CASSPSSGSPDTQYF.

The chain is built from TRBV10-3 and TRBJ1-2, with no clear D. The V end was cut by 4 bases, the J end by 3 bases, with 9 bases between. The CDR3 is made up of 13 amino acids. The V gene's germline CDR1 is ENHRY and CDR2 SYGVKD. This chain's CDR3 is CAISVSEDYGYTF. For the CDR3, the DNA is TGTGCCATCAGTGTATCAGAGGACTATGGCTACACCTTC.

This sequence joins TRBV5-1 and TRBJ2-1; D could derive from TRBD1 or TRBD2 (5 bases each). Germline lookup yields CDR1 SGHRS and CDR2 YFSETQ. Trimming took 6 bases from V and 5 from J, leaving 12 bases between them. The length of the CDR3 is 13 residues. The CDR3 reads CASKRGDDNEQFF. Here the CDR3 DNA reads TGCGCCAGCAAGAGAGGGGATGACAATGAGCAGTTCTTC.

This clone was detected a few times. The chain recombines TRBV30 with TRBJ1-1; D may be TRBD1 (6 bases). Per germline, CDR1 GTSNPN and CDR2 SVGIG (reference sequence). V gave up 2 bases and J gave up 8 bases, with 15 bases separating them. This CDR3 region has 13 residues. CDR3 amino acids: CAWSPLGGAEAFF. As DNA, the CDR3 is TGTGCCTGGAGTCCTTTGGGGGGGGCCGAAGCTTTCTTT.

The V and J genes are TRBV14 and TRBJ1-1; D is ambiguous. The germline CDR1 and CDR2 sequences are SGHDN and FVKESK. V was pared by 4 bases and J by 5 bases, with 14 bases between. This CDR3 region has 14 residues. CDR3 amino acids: CASSLTGSGTEAFF. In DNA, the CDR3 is TGTGCCAGCAGCCTGACGGGAAGTGGGACTGAAGCTTTCTTT.

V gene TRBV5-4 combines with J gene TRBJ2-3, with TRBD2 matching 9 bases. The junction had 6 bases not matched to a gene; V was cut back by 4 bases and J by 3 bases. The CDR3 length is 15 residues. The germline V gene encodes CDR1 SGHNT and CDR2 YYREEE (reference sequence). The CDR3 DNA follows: TGTGCCAGCAGCCCAGCGGGAGGCGTGACAGATACGCAGTATTTT. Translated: CASSPAGGVTDTQYF. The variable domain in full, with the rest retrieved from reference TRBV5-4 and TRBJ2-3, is ETGVTQSPTHLIKTRGQQVTLRCSSQSGHNTVSWYQQALGQGPQFIFQYYREEENGRGNFPPRFSGLQFPNYSSELNVNALELDDSALYLCASSPAGGVTDTQYFGPGTRLTVL.

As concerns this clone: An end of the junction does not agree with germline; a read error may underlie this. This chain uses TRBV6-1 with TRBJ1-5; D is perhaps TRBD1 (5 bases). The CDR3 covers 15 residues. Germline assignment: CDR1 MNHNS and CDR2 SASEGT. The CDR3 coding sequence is TGTGCCAGCACTGAAAGAGGGGCTGGGGGGCAGCCCCAGCATTTT. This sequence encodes CASTERGAGGQPQHF.

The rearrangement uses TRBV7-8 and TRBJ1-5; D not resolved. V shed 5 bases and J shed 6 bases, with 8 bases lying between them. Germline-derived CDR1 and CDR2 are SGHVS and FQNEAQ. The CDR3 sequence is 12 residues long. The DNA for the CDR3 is TGTGCCAGCAGCCTACCGGCTCAGCCCCAGCATTTT. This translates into CASSLPAQPQHF. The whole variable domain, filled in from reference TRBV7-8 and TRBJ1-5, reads GAGVSQSPRYKVAKRGQDVALRCDPISGHVSLFWYQQALGQGPEFLTYFQNEAQLDKSGLPSDRFFAERPEGSVSTLKIQRTQQEDSAVYLCASSLPAQPQHFGDGTRLSIL.

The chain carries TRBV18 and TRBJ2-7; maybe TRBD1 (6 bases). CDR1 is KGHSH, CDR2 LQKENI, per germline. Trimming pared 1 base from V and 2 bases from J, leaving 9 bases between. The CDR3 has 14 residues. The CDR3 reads CASSPRAGAYEQYF. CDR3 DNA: TGTGCCAGCTCACCACGGGCAGGGGCCTACGAGCAGTACTTC.

CDR3 in DNA: TGTGCCAGCAGCCGCCATCGGTACGAGCAGTACTTC. As protein: CASSRHRYEQYF. V is TRBV11-2 and J is TRBJ2-7, with no clear D. V lost 5 bases and J 4 bases, leaving 9 bases between the germline ends. This CDR3 comprises 12 residues. Germline CDR1 and CDR2: SGHAT and FQNNGV.

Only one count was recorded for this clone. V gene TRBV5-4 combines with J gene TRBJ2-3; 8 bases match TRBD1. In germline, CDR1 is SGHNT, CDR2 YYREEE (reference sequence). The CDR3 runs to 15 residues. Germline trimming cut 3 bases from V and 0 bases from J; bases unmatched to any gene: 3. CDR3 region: CASSSDRVSTDTQYF. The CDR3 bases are TGTGCCAGCAGCTCGGACAGGGTTAGCACAGATACGCAGTATTTT. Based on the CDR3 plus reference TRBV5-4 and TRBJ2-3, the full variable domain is ETGVTQSPTHLIKTRGQQVTLRCSSQSGHNTVSWYQQALGQGPQFIFQYYREEENGRGNFPPRFSGLQFPNYSSELNVNALELDDSALYLCASSSDRVSTDTQYFGPGTRLTVL.

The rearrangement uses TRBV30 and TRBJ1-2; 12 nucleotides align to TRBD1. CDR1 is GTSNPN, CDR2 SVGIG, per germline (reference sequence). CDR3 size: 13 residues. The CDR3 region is CASTGTGGGGYTF. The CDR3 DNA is TGTGCATCGACCGGGACAGGGGGCGGTGGCTACACCTTC. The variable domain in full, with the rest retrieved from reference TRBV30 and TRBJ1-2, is SQTIHQWPATLVQPVGSPLSLECTVEGTSNPNLYWYRQAAGRGLQLLFYSVGIGQISSEVPQNLSASRPQDRQFILSSKKLLLSDSGFYLCASTGTGGGGYTFGSGTRLTVV.

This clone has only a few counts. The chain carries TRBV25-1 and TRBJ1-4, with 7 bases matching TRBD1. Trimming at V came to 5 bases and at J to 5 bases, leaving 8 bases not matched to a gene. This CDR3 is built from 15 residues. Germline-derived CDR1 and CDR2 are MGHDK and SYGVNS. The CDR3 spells CASSSPDRSNEKLFF. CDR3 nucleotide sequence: TGTGCCAGCAGTTCCCCGGACAGGAGCAATGAAAAACTGTTTTTT.

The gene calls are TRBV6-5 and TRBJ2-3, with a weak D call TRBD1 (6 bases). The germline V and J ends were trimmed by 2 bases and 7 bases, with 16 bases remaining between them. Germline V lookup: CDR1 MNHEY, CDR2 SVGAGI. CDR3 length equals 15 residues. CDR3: CASSYTRQVVNTQYF. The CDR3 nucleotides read TGTGCCAGCAGTTACACCCGACAGGTGGTAAATACGCAGTATTTT.

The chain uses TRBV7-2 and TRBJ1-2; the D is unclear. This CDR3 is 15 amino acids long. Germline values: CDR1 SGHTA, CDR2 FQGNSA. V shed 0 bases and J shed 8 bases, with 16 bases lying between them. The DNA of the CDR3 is TGTGCCAGCAGCTTAGCGCTCCCGGGTCGGAGAGGCTACACCTTC. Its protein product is CASSLALPGRRGYTF.

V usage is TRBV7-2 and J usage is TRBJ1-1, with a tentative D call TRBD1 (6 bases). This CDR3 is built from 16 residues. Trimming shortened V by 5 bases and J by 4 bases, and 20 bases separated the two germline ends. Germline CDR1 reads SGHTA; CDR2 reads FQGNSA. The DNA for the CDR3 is TGTGCCAGCAGCCCCTACGCGGGGGCGCGAGTCACTGAAGCTTTCTTT. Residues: CASSPYAGARVTEAFF.

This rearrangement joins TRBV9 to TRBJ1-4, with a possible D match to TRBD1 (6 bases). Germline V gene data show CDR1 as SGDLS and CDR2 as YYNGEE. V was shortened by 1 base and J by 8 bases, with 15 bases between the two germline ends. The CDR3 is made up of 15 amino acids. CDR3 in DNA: TGTGCCAGCAGCGTACAGGGAAGGGGGGAGGAAAAACTGTTTTTT. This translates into CASSVQGRGEEKLFF.

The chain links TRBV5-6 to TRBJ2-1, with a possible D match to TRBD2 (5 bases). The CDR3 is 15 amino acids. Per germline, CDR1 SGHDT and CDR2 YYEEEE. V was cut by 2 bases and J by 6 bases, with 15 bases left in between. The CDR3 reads CASSFRGANGNEQFF. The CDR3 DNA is TGTGCCAGCAGCTTTCGGGGTGCAAATGGCAATGAGCAGTTCTTC.